Sequencing of this T cell receptor beta chain was carried out in a study of T cells in Graves' hyperthyroidism and ophthalmopathy. This clonotype was recorded at least ten times. Amplified TCR beta CDR3 regions derived from RNA transcripts. The TCR CDR3 first-round RT-PCR relied on the HTBI primer set. TCRdb reanalysed the multiplex PCR reads using MiXCR and keeps one entry per CDR3 protein. The table has around 420,000 distinct CDR3 sequences, about 15% seen once; the top ten hold about 7.7%. This CDR3 comprises 15 residues. CDR1 and CDR2 from the germline V gene are LNHDA and SQIVND (reference sequence). V shed 5 bases, J shed 2 bases, and the junction held 6 bases outside the gene matches.

The sequenced material came from blood. This TCR derives from a woman aged 18 to 35 with Graves' hyperthyroidism. V is TRBV19 and J is TRBJ2-7; TRBD1 aligns across 10 bases. DNA for the CDR3: TGTGCCAGTAGTTCATGGACAGGGGGAACCTACGAGCAGTACTTC. It translates to CASSSWTGGTYEQYF.